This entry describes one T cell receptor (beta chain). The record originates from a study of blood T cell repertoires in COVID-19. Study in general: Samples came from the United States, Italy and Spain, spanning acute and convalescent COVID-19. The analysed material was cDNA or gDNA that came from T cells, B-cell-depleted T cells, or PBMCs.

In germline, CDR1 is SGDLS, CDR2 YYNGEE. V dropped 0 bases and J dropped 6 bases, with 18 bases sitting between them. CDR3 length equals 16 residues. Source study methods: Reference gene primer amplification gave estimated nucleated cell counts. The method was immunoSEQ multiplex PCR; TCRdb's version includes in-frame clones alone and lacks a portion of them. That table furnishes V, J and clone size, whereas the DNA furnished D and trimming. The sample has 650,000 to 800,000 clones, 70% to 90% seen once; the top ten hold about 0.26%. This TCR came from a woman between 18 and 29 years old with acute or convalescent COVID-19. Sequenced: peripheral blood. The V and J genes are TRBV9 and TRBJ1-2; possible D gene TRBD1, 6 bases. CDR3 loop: CASSVDRGGLYNGYTF. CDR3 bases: TGTGCCAGCAGCGTAGATAGGGGGGGTTTATACAATGGCTACACCTTC.